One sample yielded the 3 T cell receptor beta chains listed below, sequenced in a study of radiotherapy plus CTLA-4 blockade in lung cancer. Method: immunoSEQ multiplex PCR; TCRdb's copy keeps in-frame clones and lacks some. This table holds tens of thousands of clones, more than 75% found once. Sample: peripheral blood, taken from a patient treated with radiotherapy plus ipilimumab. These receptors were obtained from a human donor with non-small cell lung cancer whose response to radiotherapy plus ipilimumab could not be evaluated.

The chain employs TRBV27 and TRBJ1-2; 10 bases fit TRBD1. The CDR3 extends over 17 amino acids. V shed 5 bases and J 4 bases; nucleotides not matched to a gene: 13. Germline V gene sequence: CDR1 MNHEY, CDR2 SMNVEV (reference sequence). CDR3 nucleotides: TGTGCCAGCAGTCCCGGGACAGGGGTTCCTATGGTCTATGGCTACACCTTC. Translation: CASSPGTGVPMVYGYTF.

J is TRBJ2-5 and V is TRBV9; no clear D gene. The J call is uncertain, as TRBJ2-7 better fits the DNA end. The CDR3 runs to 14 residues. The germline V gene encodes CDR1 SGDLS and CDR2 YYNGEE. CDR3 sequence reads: CASSVAPNPYEQYF. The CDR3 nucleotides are TGTGCCAGCAGCGTAGCGCCAAATCCCTACGAGCAGTACTTC.

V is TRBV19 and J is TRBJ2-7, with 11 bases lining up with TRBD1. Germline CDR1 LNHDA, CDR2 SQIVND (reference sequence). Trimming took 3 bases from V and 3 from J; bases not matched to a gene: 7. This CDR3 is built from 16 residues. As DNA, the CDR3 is TGTGCCAGTAGTATGTGGGGACAGGGGGAAAACTACGAGCAGTACTTC. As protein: CASSMWGQGENYEQYF.